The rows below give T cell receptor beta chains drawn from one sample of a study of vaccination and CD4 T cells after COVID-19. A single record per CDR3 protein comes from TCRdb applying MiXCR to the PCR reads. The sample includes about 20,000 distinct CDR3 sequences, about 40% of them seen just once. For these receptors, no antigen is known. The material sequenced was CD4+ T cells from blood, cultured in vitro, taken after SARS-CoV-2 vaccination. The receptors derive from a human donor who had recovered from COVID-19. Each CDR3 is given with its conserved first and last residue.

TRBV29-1,CSVVGSRDTEAFF
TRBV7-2,CASSLVPGNTEAFF
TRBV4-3,CASSQGPGGFTEAFF
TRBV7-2,CASSLGGLAGGLEQYF
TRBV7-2,CASSGSQGLGEQYF
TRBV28,CASSYGGSTYEQYF
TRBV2,CASSETRGRQETQYF
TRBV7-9,CASSATVGTEAFF
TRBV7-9,CASSIGQGGQPQHF
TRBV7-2,CASSLPSTDTQYF
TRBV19,CASSLDRGAYGYTF
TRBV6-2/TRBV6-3,CASRETGWFTNQPQHF
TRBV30,CAWSPTVRGGEQYF
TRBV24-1,CVPSSYNSPLHF
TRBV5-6,CASSLAPGWQRTEAFF
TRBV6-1,CASSRTGGRSNEQFF
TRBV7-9,CASSLHSLASGANVLTF
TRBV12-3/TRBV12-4,CASRGASSSPLHF
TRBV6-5,CASSFGQGGTYEQYF
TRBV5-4,CASSLERRDGYTF
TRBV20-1,CSAGDYWGAAQPQHF
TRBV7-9,CASSYSQGGANYGYTF
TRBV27,CASSSPSGVNTGELFF
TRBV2,CASSPNSSDEAFF
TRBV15,CATSRAGLINEQFF
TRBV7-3,CASTQPGTDTQYF
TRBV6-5,CASSYSTDSLYGYTF
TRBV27,CASSLTSGSTDTQYF
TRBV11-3,CASSLVMGTSGYQTQYF
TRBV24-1,CATSDAPPSYEQYF
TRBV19,CASSTQGGISNQPQHF
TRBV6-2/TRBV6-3,CASNMFRYEQYF
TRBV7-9,CASTRDRDSYEQYF
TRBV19,CASSIDYSDTQYF
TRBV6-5,CASSYRGTREEYEQYF
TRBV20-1,CSAADGNEQYF
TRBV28,CASSLSGWNTEAFF
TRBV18,CASSRSGTGGAGYGYTF
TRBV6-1,CASGAPSWEQYF
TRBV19,CASSIVGASGANVLTF
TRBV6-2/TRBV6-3,CASSYRAGADTEAFF
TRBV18,CASSPFTNSNQPQHF
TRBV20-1,CSVRVGAPPYGYTF
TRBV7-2,CASSSTRTGETQYF
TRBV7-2,CASSLGERRTEAFF
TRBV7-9,CASGGTAEKLFF
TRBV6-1,CASSPGLAVYNEQFF
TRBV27,CASRERGGTYNEQFF
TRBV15,CATSRGFGADTEAFF
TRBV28,CASSERGRDYGYTF
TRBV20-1,CSARDFSGTYEQYF
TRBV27,CASSFRSGRADTQYF
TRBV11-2,CASSTLRGQPQHF
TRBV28,CASSLSGQFTYEQYF
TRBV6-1,CATKGRAYQETQYF